The TCR beta chain under discussion was sequenced for a study of response to subunit inactivated influenza vaccine. The CDR3 spans 14 residues. Germline V gene data show CDR1 as MNHEY and CDR2 as SVGEGT. Trimming removed 7 bases from V and 2 bases from J, with 15 bases in between. From the RT-PCR reads, TCRdb called clonotypes with MiXCR, one entry per CDR3 protein. The table includes about 500,000 distinct CDR3 sequences, 15% to 20% detected once. Sequenced material: CD4+ T cells sorted from PBMCs, taken less than 25 months after vaccination. The chain links TRBV6-2 or TRBV6-3 to TRBJ2-7; D possibly uses TRBD1 or TRBD2 (5 bases each). The receptor was derived from a man in his fifties or sixties who received an inactivated influenza vaccine. CDR3 nucleotide sequence: TGTGCCAGCACGAACGTGGTGGGGGCCTACGAGCAGTACTTC. Encoded protein: CASTNVVGAYEQYF.